Detailed here is one T cell receptor (beta chain). Its antigen remains unknown. The primer mix had 60 Vbeta and 13 Jbeta primers. The table came from immunoSEQ multiplex PCR; TCRdb's copy has only in-frame clones and leaves some out. The table has 180,000 or so clones, roughly 80% seen once. This record comes from a study of cytomegalovirus exposure and HLA in healthy donors. Study findings and constraints: Most TCR sequences were seen very rarely across donors, but some public TCRs occurred in many. Clonal expansion, a later analysis showed, was greater in HLA-associated TCR beta chains than in equally common others.

Donors consisted of healthy bone marrow donors. After removal of 2 bases from V and 2 bases from J, the junction contained 4 bases not matched to a gene. There are 16 residues in the CDR3. Germline V lookup: CDR1 KGHSH, CDR2 LQKENI. The receptor was isolated from a middle-aged woman in good health and CMV-seropositive. This rearrangement joins TRBV18 to TRBJ1-3, with 9 positions matching TRBD1. Sample: PBMCs. The DNA for the CDR3 is TGTGCCAGCTCACCAGTGGGGACAGGGACTGGAAACACCATATATTTT. Amino acid sequence: CASSPVGTGTGNTIYF.